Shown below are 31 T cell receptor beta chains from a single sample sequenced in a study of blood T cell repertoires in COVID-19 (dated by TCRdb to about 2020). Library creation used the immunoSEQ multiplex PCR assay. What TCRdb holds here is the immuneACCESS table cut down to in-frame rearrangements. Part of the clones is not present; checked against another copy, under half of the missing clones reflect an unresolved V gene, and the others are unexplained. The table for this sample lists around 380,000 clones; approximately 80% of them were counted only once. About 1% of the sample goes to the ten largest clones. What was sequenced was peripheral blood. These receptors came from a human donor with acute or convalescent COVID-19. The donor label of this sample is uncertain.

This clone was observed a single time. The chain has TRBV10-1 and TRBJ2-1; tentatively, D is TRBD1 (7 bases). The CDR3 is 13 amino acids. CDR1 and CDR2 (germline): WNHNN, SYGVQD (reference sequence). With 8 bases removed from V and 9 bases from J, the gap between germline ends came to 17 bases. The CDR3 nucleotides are TGCGCCAGCCAGGGGGGCCACTGGGGTGAGCAGTTCTTC. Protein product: CASQGGHWGEQFF.

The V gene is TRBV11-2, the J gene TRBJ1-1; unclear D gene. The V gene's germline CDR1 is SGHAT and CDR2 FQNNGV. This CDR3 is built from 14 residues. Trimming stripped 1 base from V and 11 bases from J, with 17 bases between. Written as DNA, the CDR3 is TGTGCCAGCAGCTTAGCCCAACGGGGAGCCAGGGCTTTCTTT. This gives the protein CASSLAQRGARAFF.

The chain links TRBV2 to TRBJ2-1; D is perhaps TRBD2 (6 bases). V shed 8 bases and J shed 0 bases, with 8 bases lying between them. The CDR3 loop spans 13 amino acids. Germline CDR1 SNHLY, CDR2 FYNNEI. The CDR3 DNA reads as TGTGCCAGCGGGGGGAACTCCTACAATGAGCAGTTCTTC. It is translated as CASGGNSYNEQFF.

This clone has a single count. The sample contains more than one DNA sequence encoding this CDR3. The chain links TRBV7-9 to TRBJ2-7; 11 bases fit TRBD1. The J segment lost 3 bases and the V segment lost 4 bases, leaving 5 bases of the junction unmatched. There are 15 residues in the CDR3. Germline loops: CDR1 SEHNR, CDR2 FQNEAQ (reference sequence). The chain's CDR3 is CASSSSGTGGYEQYF. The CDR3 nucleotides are TGTGCCAGCAGCTCGTCCGGGACAGGGGGCTACGAGCAGTACTTC.

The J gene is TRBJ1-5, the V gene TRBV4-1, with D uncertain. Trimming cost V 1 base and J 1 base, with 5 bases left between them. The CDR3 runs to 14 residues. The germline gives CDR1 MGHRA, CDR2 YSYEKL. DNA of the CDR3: TGCGCCAGCAGCCAAGGGGCGAGCAATCAGCCCCAGCATTTT. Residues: CASSQGASNQPQHF.

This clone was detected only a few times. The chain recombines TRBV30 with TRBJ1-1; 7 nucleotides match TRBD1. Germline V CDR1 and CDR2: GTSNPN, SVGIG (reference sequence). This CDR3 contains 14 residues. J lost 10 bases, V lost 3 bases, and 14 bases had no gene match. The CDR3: CAWRQGDLLRGAFF. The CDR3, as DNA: TGTGCCTGGAGGCAGGGGGACCTATTGAGGGGAGCTTTCTTT.

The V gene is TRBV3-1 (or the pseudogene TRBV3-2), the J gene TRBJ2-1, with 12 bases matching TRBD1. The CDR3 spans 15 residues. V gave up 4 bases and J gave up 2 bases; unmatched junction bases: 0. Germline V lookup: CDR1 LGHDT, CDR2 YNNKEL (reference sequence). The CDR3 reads CASSRDRGPYNEQFF. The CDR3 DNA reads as TGTGCCAGCAGCCGGGACAGGGGGCCCTACAATGAGCAGTTCTTC.

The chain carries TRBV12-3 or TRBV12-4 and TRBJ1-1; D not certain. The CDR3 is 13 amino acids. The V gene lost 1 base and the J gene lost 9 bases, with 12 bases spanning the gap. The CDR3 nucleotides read TGTGCCAGCAGTTTAGGGCAGGCTAAGAAAGCTTTCTTT. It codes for CASSLGQAKKAFF.

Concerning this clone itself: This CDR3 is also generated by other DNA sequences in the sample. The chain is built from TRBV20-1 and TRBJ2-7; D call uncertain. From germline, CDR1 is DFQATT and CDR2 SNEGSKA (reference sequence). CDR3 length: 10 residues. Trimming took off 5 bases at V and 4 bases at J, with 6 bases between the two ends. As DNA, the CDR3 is TGCAGTGCTGGCCAGTACGAGCAGTACTTC. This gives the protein CSAGQYEQYF.

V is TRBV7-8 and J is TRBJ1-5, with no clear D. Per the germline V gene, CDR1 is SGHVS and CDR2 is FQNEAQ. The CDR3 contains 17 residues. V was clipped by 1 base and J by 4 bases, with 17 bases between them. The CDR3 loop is CASSLEVVVGRNQPQHF. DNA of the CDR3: TGTGCCAGCAGCTTAGAAGTCGTGGTAGGCAGGAATCAGCCCCAGCATTTT.

CDR3 in amino acids: CASSHDTEAFF. CDR3 nucleotide sequence: TGTGCCAGCAGCCATGACACTGAAGCTTTCTTT. The chain uses TRBV21-1 and TRBJ1-1; TRBD1, the table's D call, was not compared with the DNA. TRBV21-1 is a pseudogene. There are 11 residues in the CDR3.

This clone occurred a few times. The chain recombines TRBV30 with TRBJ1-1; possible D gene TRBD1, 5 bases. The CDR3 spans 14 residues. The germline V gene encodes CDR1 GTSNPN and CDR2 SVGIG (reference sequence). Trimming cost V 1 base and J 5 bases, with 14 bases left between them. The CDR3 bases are TGTGCCTGGAGTGATCACGGGCGGGGGACTGAAGCTTTCTTT. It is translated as CAWSDHGRGTEAFF.

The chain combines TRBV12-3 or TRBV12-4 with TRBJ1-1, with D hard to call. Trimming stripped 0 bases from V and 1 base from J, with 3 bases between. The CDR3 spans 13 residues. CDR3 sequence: CASSLARNTEAFF. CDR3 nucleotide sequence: TGTGCCAGCAGTTTAGCCAGGAACACTGAAGCTTTCTTT.

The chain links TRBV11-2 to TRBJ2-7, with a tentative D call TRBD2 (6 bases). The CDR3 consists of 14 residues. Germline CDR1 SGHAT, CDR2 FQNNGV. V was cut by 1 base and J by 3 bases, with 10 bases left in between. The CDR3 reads CASSLVGTDYEQYF. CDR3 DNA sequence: TGTGCCAGCAGCTTAGTAGGGACTGACTACGAGCAGTACTTC.

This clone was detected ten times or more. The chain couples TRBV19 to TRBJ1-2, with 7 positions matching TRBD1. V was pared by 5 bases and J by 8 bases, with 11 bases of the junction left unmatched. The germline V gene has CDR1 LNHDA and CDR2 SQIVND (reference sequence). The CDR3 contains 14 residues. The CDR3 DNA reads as TGTGCCAGTAGTCCCGACAGGGTATGGGTCGGCTACACCTTC. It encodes CASSPDRVWVGYTF.

The CDR3 loop reads CASSWQGQGGYGYTF. The DNA for the CDR3 is TGTGCCAGCAGCTGGCAGGGCCAGGGGGGCTATGGCTACACCTTC. The rearrangement joins TRBV5-6 to TRBJ1-2; 7 bases match TRBD1. V was clipped by 3 bases and J by 4 bases; unmatched bases: 9. Germline V lookup: CDR1 SGHDT, CDR2 YYEEEE. The CDR3 is made up of 15 amino acids. Full variable domain (rest looked up from reference TRBV5-6 and TRBJ1-2): DAGVTQSPTHLIKTRGQQVTLRCSPKSGHDTVSWYQQALGQGPQFIFQYYEEEERQRGNFPDRFSGHQFPNYSSELNVNALLLGDSALYLCASSWQGQGGYGYTFGSGTRLTVV.

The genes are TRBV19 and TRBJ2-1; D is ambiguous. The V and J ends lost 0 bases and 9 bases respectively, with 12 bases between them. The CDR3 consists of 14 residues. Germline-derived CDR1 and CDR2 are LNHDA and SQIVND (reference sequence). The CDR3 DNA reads TGTGCCAGTAGTATAGATCGGGTTGGCGGTGAGCAGTTCTTC. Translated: CASSIDRVGGEQFF.

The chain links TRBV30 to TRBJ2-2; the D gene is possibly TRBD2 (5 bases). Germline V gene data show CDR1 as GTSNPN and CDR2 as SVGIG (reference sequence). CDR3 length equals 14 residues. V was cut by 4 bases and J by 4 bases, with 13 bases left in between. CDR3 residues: CAWIRAAGTGELFF. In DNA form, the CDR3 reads TGTGCCTGGATCCGGGCCGCGGGCACCGGGGAGCTGTTTTTT.

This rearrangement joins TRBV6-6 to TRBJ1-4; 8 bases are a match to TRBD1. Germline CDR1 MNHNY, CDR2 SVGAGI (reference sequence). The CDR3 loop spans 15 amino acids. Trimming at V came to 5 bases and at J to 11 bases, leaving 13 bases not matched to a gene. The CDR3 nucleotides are TGTGCCAGCAGTCTTCTAAAGGACAGGGTCTTGAAACTGTTTTTT. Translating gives CASSLLKDRVLKLFF.

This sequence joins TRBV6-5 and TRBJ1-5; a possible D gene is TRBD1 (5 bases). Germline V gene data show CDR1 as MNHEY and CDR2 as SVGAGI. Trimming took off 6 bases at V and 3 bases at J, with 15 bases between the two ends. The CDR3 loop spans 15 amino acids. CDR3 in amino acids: CASRPDTAFNQPQHF. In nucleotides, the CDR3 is TGTGCCAGCAGACCGGACACCGCCTTCAATCAGCCCCAGCATTTT.

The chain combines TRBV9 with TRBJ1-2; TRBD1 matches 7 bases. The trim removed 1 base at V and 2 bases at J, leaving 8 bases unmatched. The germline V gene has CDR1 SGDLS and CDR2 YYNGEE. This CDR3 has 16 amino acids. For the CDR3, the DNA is TGTGCCAGCAGCGTAACTACCGGGACAGAGAACTATGGCTACACCTTC. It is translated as CASSVTTGTENYGYTF.

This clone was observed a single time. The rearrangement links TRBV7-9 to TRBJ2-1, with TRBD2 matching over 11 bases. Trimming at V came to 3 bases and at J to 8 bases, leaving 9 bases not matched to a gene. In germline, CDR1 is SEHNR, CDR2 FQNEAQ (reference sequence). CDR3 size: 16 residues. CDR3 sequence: CASSFPSGGSQHEQFF. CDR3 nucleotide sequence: TGTGCCAGCAGCTTCCCTAGCGGGGGGTCCCAACATGAGCAGTTCTTC.

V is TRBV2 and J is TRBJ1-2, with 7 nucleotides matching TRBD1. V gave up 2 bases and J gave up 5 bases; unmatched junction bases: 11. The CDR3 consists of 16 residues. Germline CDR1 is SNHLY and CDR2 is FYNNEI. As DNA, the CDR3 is TGTGCCAGCAGTGAACGGACAGGTCCCTCGGGGTATGGCTACACCTTC. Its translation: CASSERTGPSGYGYTF. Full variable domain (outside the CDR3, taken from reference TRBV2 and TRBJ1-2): EPEVTQTPSHQVTQMGQEVILRCVPISNHLYFYWYRQILGQKVEFLVSFYNNEISEKSEIFDDQFSVERPDGSNFTLKIRSTKLEDSAMYFCASSERTGPSGYGYTFGSGTRLTVV.

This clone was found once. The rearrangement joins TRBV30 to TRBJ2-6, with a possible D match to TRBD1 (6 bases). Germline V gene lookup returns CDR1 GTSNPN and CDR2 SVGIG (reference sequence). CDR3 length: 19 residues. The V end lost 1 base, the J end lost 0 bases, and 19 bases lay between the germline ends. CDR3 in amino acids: CAWSAHRAYQTSGANVLTF. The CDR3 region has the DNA TGTGCCTGGAGTGCCCACAGGGCCTACCAGACCTCTGGGGCCAACGTCCTGACTTTC.

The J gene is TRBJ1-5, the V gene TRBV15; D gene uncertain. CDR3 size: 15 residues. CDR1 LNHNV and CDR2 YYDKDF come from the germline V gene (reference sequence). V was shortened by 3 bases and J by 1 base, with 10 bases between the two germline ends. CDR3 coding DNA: TGTGCCACCAGCAGTCAGGTTAGGAGCAATCAGCCCCAGCATTTT. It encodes CATSSQVRSNQPQHF.

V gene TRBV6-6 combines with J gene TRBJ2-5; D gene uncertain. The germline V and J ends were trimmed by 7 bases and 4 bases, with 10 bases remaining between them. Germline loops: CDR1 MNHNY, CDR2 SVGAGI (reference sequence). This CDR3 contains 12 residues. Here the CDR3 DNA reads TGTGCCAGCAACGACTGGCTAGAGACCCAGTACTTC. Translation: CASNDWLETQYF.

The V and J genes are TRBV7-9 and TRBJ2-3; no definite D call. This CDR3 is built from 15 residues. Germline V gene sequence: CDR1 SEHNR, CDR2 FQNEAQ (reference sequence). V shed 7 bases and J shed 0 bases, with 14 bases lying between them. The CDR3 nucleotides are TGTGCCAGCATCGACACACGCGCTAGCACAGATACGCAGTATTTT. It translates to CASIDTRASTDTQYF.

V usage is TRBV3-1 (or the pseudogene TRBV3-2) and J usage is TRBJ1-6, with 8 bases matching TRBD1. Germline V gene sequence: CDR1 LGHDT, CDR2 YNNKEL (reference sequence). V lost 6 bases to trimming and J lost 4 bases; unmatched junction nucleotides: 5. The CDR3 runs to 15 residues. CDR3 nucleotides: TGTGCCAGCAGACCCGGGGACAGGTATAATTCACCCCTCCACTTT. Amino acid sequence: CASRPGDRYNSPLHF.

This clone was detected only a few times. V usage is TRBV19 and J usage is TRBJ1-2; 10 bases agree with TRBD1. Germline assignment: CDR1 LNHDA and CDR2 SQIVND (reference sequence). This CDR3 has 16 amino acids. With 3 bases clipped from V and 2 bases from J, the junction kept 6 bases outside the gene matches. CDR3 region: CASSMPRDRGNYGYTF. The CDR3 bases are TGTGCCAGTAGTATGCCCCGGGACAGGGGCAACTATGGCTACACCTTC.

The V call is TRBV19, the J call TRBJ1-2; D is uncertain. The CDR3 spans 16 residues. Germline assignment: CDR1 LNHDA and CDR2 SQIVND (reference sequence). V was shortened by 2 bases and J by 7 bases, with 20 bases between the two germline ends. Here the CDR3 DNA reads TGTGCCAGTAGTATAAGGGAGGGCCTCTATTTTGGTGGCTACACCTTC. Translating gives CASSIREGLYFGGYTF.

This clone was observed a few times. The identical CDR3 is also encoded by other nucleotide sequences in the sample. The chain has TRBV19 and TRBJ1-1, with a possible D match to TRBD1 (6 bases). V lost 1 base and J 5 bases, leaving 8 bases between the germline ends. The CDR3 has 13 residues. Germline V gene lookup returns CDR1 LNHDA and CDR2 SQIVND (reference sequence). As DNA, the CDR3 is TGTGCCAGTAGTATAGTAGGGGGAACTGAAGCTTTCTTT. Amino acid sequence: CASSIVGGTEAFF.